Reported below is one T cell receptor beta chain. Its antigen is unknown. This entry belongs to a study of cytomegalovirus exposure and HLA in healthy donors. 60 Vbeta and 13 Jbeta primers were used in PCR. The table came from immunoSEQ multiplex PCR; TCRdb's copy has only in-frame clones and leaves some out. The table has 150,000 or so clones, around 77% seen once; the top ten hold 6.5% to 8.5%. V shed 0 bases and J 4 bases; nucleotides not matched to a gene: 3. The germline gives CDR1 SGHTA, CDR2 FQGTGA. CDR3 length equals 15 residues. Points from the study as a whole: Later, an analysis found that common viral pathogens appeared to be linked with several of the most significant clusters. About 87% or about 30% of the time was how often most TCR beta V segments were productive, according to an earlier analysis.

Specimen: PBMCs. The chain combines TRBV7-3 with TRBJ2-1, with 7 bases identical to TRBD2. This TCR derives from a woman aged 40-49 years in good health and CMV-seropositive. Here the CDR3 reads CASSLTSSGYNEQFF. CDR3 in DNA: TGTGCCAGCAGCTTAACGTCTAGCGGATACAATGAGCAGTTCTTC.